These 6 T cell receptor beta chains share one sample of origin, sequenced in a study of radiotherapy plus CTLA-4 blockade in lung cancer. Some clones are missing from TCRdb's copy, which holds only in-frame ones; the method was immunoSEQ multiplex PCR. The table lists roughly 85,000 clones, about 88% of them singletons. Sequenced material: peripheral blood, taken from a patient treated with radiotherapy plus ipilimumab. Receptors were obtained from a human donor with non-small cell lung cancer that progressed on radiotherapy plus ipilimumab.

The chain links TRBV9 to TRBJ1-3; D may be TRBD1 (6 bases). Trimming left V 4 bases short and J 0 bases short, with 11 bases between. This CDR3 region has 15 residues. Looked up from germline, CDR1 is SGDLS and CDR2 is YYNGEE. In nucleotides, the CDR3 is TGTGCCAGCAGCCGGGACATCAGCTCTGGAAACACCATATATTTT. Its translation is CASSRDISSGNTIYF.

The chain links TRBV27 to TRBJ2-3; 10 positions match TRBD2. Per the germline V gene, CDR1 is MNHEY and CDR2 is SMNVEV (reference sequence). The CDR3 is 16 amino acids. V shed 5 bases, J shed 2 bases, and the junction held 7 bases outside the gene matches. The CDR3 protein is CASSPRTSGPTDTQYF. The DNA for the CDR3 is TGTGCCAGCAGTCCCCGGACTAGCGGTCCCACAGATACGCAGTATTTT.

The sample holds one count of this clone. The chain joins TRBV15 to TRBJ1-1; D not resolved. Between the trimmed V and J ends, which lost 0 bases and 9 bases, there was a span of 8 bases. The germline CDR1 and CDR2 sequences are LNHNV and YYDKDF (reference sequence). The CDR3 length is 12 residues. The CDR3 sequence: CATSREESKAFF. The CDR3 DNA reads TGTGCCACCAGCAGAGAGGAGAGCAAAGCTTTCTTT. Full variable domain (missing parts from reference TRBV15 and TRBJ1-1): DAMVIQNPRYQVTQFGKPVTLSCSQTLNHNVMYWYQQKSSQAPKLLFHYYDKDFNNEADTPDNFQSRRPNTSFCFLDIRSPGLGDTAMYLCATSREESKAFFGQGTRLTVV.

This chain uses TRBV30 with TRBJ2-1, with 8 bases identical to TRBD1. V was pared by 2 bases and J by 4 bases, with 7 bases of the junction left unmatched. The CDR3 sequence is 15 residues long. Germline V CDR1 and CDR2: GTSNPN, SVGIG (reference sequence). CDR3 in DNA: TGTGCCTGGAGTTGGGGGACAGGTAGTTACAATGAGCAGTTCTTC. It encodes CAWSWGTGSYNEQFF.

The rearrangement joins TRBV10-3 to TRBJ1-2; D unclear. The germline gives CDR1 ENHRY, CDR2 SYGVKD. CDR3 length equals 13 residues. V was pared by 0 bases and J by 4 bases, with 6 bases between. DNA of the CDR3: TGTGCCATCAGTGAGTCAAGTGGCTATGGCTACACCTTC. It codes for CAISESSGYGYTF.

The chain uses TRBV4-2 and TRBJ2-1; 8 positions agree with TRBD2. The CDR3 spans 16 residues. Germline V gene lookup returns CDR1 LGHNA and CDR2 YNFKEQ. After removal of 0 bases from V and 2 bases from J, the junction contained 3 bases not matched to a gene. CDR3 bases: TGTGCCAGCAGCCAAGATCCAGCGGGAGCCTACAATGAGCAGTTCTTC. As protein: CASSQDPAGAYNEQFF.